This passage covers 31 T cell receptor beta chains from one sample sequenced in a study of blood T cell repertoires in COVID-19. Sequenced by immunoSEQ multiplex PCR; TCRdb stores in-frame clones only, minus some. The data contain roughly 87,000 clones, approximately 85% of them singletons. Material for sequencing was peripheral blood. The receptors derive from a woman of 80 years or more with COVID-19, enrolled during active disease.

V is TRBV10-3 and J is TRBJ1-1; 9 nucleotides line up with TRBD1. The CDR3 is 15 residues long. Trimming at V came to 4 bases and at J to 1 base, leaving 4 bases not matched to a gene. The V gene's germline CDR1 is ENHRY and CDR2 SYGVKD. The CDR3 DNA sequence: TGTGCCATCAGTGCGGTGGGACAGGGGAACACTGAAGCTTTCTTT. Its protein product is CAISAVGQGNTEAFF.

Comments on this clone: Other DNA sequences of this sample code for an identical CDR3. This chain joins TRBV10-3 and TRBJ1-2; TRBD1 matches 7 bases. With 6 bases clipped from V and 8 bases from J, the junction kept 3 bases outside the gene matches. CDR1 and CDR2 from the germline V gene are ENHRY and SYGVKD. This CDR3 is built from 11 residues. The CDR3 here is CAIRTGDGYTF. The CDR3 bases are TGTGCCATCAGAACAGGGGACGGCTACACCTTC.

The J gene is TRBJ1-2, the V gene TRBV14; 8 bases are shared with TRBD1. This CDR3 spans 14 amino acids. The V gene's germline CDR1 is SGHDN and CDR2 FVKESK. V gave up 1 base and J gave up 4 bases; unmatched junction bases: 2. This chain's CDR3 is CASSQGQGTYGYTF. The CDR3 DNA is TGTGCCAGCAGCCAAGGACAGGGGACCTATGGCTACACCTTC.

The genes are TRBV30 and TRBJ1-3, with 9 positions matching TRBD1. The CDR3 length is 14 residues. The V and J ends lost 4 bases and 4 bases, in that order; junction bases with no gene match: 5. Germline V gives CDR1 GTSNPN, CDR2 SVGIG (reference sequence). The CDR3 DNA reads as TGTGCCTGGAACCTGGACAGGGGAGGAAACACCATATATTTT. It is translated as CAWNLDRGGNTIYF. Combining the CDR3 with reference TRBV30 and TRBJ1-3 gives the whole variable domain SQTIHQWPATLVQPVGSPLSLECTVEGTSNPNLYWYRQAAGRGLQLLFYSVGIGQISSEVPQNLSASRPQDRQFILSSKKLLLSDSGFYLCAWNLDRGGNTIYFGEGSWLTVV.

The CDR3 region has the DNA TGTGCCACCCGTCGGGGGGTCGGCAATGAGCAGTTCTTC. This gives the protein CATRRGVGNEQFF. The J gene is TRBJ2-1, the V gene TRBV5-8; 7 bases fit TRBD2. V shed 9 bases and J 6 bases; nucleotides not matched to a gene: 9. The germline CDR1 and CDR2 sequences are SGHTS and YDEGEE. This CDR3 is built from 13 residues.

V is TRBV27 and J is TRBJ2-1; 9 positions agree with TRBD1. Trimming at V came to 4 bases and at J to 1 base, leaving 5 bases not matched to a gene. Per the germline V gene, CDR1 is MNHEY and CDR2 is SMNVEV (reference sequence). The CDR3 sequence is 16 residues long. DNA of the CDR3: TGTGCCAGCAGTTCCGACAGGGGGGCATCCTACAATGAGCAGTTCTTC. Encoded protein: CASSSDRGASYNEQFF.

The chain carries TRBV4-1 and TRBJ2-3; 8 nucleotides line up with TRBD1. The CDR3 is 15 residues long. Germline V gene lookup returns CDR1 MGHRA and CDR2 YSYEKL. V gave up 4 bases and J gave up 4 bases; unmatched junction bases: 7. CDR3 bases: TGCGCCAGCAGCCCTGGACAGGGTGCGGCAGATACGCAGTATTTT. This encodes CASSPGQGAADTQYF.

The chain has TRBV6-2 or TRBV6-3 and TRBJ2-5; no clear D gene. Germline CDR1 and CDR2: MNHEY and SVGEGT. The V and J ends lost 5 bases and 3 bases respectively, with 4 bases between them. The CDR3 is 11 residues long. CDR3 in amino acids: CASSIKETQYF. The CDR3 coding sequence is TGTGCCAGCAGTATTAAAGAGACCCAGTACTTC.

This clone was counted once. V gene TRBV7-2 combines with J gene TRBJ2-3; D remains unclear. Trimming pared 5 bases from V and 5 bases from J, leaving 5 bases between. The CDR3 length is 11 residues. Germline CDR1 reads SGHTA; CDR2 reads FQGNSA. The CDR3 nucleotides are TGTGCCAGCAGCCCTTTAGATACGCAGTATTTT. Translation gives CASSPLDTQYF. Variable domain in full (rest from reference TRBV7-2 and TRBJ2-3): GAGVSQSPSNKVTEKGKDVELRCDPISGHTALYWYRQSLGQGLEFLIYFQGNSAPDKSGLPSDRFSAERTGGSVSTLTIQRTQQEDSAVYLCASSPLDTQYFGPGTRLTVL.

This clone was seen only a few times. This chain joins TRBV2 and TRBJ2-3; D is ambiguous. The germline CDR1 and CDR2 sequences are SNHLY and FYNNEI. The V and J ends lost 1 base and 2 bases respectively, with 7 bases between them. This CDR3 contains 14 residues. The CDR3 loop is CASSEVSLTDTQYF. The DNA of the CDR3 is TGTGCCAGCAGTGAAGTCAGTCTCACAGATACGCAGTATTTT.

The chain carries TRBV9 and TRBJ1-5; no clear D gene. Trimming removed 1 base at V and 0 bases at J, with 5 bases between. The CDR3 length is 14 residues. From germline, CDR1 is SGDLS and CDR2 YYNGEE. CDR3 residues: CASSVTSSNQPQHF. CDR3 coding DNA: TGTGCCAGCAGCGTAACCAGTAGCAATCAGCCCCAGCATTTT.

This clone was counted between two and nine times. The rearrangement uses TRBV18 and TRBJ2-7; D gene unclear. The V end was cut by 2 bases, the J end by 6 bases, with 8 bases between. The CDR3 runs 12 residues. Germline lookup yields CDR1 KGHSH and CDR2 LQKENI. The CDR3 DNA sequence: TGTGCCAGCTCACCAGCCGGGTTCGAGCAGTACTTC. Amino acid sequence: CASSPAGFEQYF. The full variable domain, with the rest looked up from reference TRBV18 and TRBJ2-7, is NAGVMQNPRHLVRRRGQEARLRCSPMKGHSHVYWYRQLPEEGLKFMVYLQKENIIDESGMPKERFSAEFPKEGPSILRIQQVVRGDSAAYFCASSPAGFEQYFGPGTRLTVT.

This clone has just a few counts. The chain combines TRBV5-1 with TRBJ2-7; 10 nucleotides line up with TRBD2. Germline V lookup: CDR1 SGHRS, CDR2 YFSETQ. The length of the CDR3 is 15 residues. The V segment lost 0 bases and the J segment 7 bases; nucleotides outside the gene matches: 7. CDR3 sequence (DNA): TGCGCCAGCAGCTTGGTTCTAGCGGGAGCTGGAGAGCAGTACTTC. This translates into CASSLVLAGAGEQYF. Looking up the rest from reference TRBV5-1 and TRBJ2-7 gives the full variable domain: KAGVTQTPRYLIKTRGQQVTLSCSPISGHRSVSWYQQTPGQGLQFLFEYFSETQRNKGNFPGRFSGRQFSNSRSEMNVSTLELGDSALYLCASSLVLAGAGEQYFGPGTRLTVT.

In this sample, this clone turned up a few times. The V gene is TRBV5-1, the J gene TRBJ1-1, with D unresolved. The CDR3 consists of 14 residues. Germline V CDR1 and CDR2: SGHRS, YFSETQ. The V end was cut by 4 bases, the J end by 3 bases, with 13 bases between. The CDR3 DNA reads TGCGCCAGCAGCCTCTTCGGACTTCACACTGAAGCTTTCTTT. Translating gives CASSLFGLHTEAFF.

The genes are TRBV9 and TRBJ2-1; D is possibly TRBD1 (5 bases). The CDR3 totals 17 residues. V was trimmed by 0 bases and J by 4 bases, leaving 17 bases between them. Germline CDR1 is SGDLS and CDR2 is YYNGEE. Here the CDR3 DNA reads TGTGCCAGCAGCGTAGACCCCCTGGGGCGACCTTACAATGAGCAGTTCTTC. This gives the protein CASSVDPLGRPYNEQFF.

The chain's CDR3 is CASSLEGTRNTGELFF. CDR3 DNA: TGCGCCAGCAGCTTGGAAGGGACACGGAACACCGGGGAGCTGTTTTTT. V is TRBV5-1 and J is TRBJ2-2, with D possibly matching TRBD1 (6 bases). There are 16 residues in the CDR3. Trimming stripped 0 bases from V and 1 base from J, with 10 bases between. The V gene's germline CDR1 is SGHRS and CDR2 YFSETQ. Complete variable domain (other parts from reference TRBV5-1 and TRBJ2-2): KAGVTQTPRYLIKTRGQQVTLSCSPISGHRSVSWYQQTPGQGLQFLFEYFSETQRNKGNFPGRFSGRQFSNSRSEMNVSTLELGDSALYLCASSLEGTRNTGELFFGEGSRLTVL.

The chain uses TRBV4-2 and TRBJ1-6, with 10 bases that match TRBD1. The CDR3 length is 14 residues. The ends lost 6 bases at V and 6 bases at J; junction bases unmatched: 2. In germline, CDR1 is LGHNA, CDR2 YNFKEQ. The CDR3 region is CASSRTGGNSPLHF. The CDR3, as DNA: TGTGCCAGCAGTCGGACAGGGGGTAATTCACCCCTCCACTTT.

This clone was seen once. The chain has TRBV19 and TRBJ1-2; 7 bases line up with TRBD1. The CDR3 has 15 amino acids. Unmatched junction bases numbered 10, after V lost 5 bases and J lost 4 bases. Germline CDR1 LNHDA, CDR2 SQIVND (reference sequence). DNA of the CDR3: TGTGCCAGTAGTCTCACAGGGGCTGGGTCCTATGGCTACACCTTC. Encoded protein: CASSLTGAGSYGYTF.

V and J are TRBV11-1 and TRBJ1-2, with TRBD1 as a possible D gene (6 bases). This CDR3 has 14 residues. V lost 4 bases to trimming and J lost 4 bases, with 13 bases between them. From germline, CDR1 is SGHAT and CDR2 FQDESV (reference sequence). CDR3 nucleotides: TGTGCCAGCAGCTCCCCCACGGACAGCTATGGCTACACCTTC. It codes for CASSSPTDSYGYTF.

J is TRBJ1-6 and V is TRBV19, with 7 bases identical to TRBD1. Germline trimming cut 5 bases from V and 5 bases from J; bases unmatched to any gene: 9. Germline V gene data show CDR1 as LNHDA and CDR2 as SQIVND (reference sequence). This CDR3 comprises 16 residues. The CDR3 nucleotides are TGTGCCAGTAGTTTCCATGGAGGGGGCCATAATTCACCCCTCCACTTT. Protein product: CASSFHGGGHNSPLHF. Full variable domain (rest looked up from reference TRBV19 and TRBJ1-6): DGGITQSPKYLFRKEGQNVTLSCEQNLNHDAMYWYRQDPGQGLRLIYYSQIVNDFQKGDIAEGYSVSREKKESFPLTVTSAQKNPTAFYLCASSFHGGGHNSPLHFGNGTRLTVT.

The chain combines TRBV28 with TRBJ2-7; D not resolved. Trimming took 6 bases from V and 4 from J, leaving 19 bases between them. Looked up from germline, CDR1 is MDHEN and CDR2 is SYDVKM. The CDR3 is made up of 15 amino acids. DNA of the CDR3: TGTGCCAGCAGCCCCCAGAGTCAGGCCAAGTACGAGCAGTACTTC. Amino acids: CASSPQSQAKYEQYF.

J is TRBJ2-5 and V is TRBV7-9; tentatively, D is TRBD2 (6 bases). The CDR3 extends over 13 amino acids. The germline V gene has CDR1 SEHNR and CDR2 FQNEAQ (reference sequence). Trimming left V 5 bases short and J 4 bases short, with 11 bases between. CDR3 amino acids: CASSQNGGETQYF. CDR3 in DNA: TGTGCCAGCAGCCAGAACGGGGGAGAGACCCAGTACTTC.

The V call is TRBV19, the J call TRBJ2-7; 8 bases fit TRBD2. Trimming at V came to 6 bases and at J to 2 bases, leaving 6 bases not matched to a gene. Germline assignment: CDR1 LNHDA and CDR2 SQIVND (reference sequence). This CDR3 is built from 14 residues. Written as DNA, the CDR3 is TGTGCCAGTAGCACCTCGGGGGGGACCTACGAGCAGTACTTC. It encodes CASSTSGGTYEQYF.

The chain is built from TRBV12-3 or TRBV12-4 and TRBJ1-2; no reliable D call. Between the trimmed V and J ends, which lost 3 bases and 6 bases, there was a span of 11 bases. This CDR3 region has 13 residues. The CDR3 reads CASSFWPPHGYTF. Here the CDR3 DNA reads TGTGCCAGCAGTTTCTGGCCGCCGCATGGCTACACCTTC.

This clone was observed a few times. V and J are TRBV7-2 and TRBJ1-2, with TRBD1 matching 7 bases. CDR1 and CDR2 (germline): SGHTA, FQGNSA. Germline trimming cut 3 bases from V and 7 bases from J; bases unmatched to any gene: 5. The CDR3 runs to 13 residues. The CDR3: CASSFRGAFGYTF. The CDR3 DNA reads TGTGCCAGCAGCTTCAGGGGGGCTTTTGGCTACACCTTC.

The rearrangement uses TRBV6-1 and TRBJ2-1; 10 bases line up with TRBD2. Germline V CDR1 and CDR2: MNHNS, SASEGT. There are 15 residues in the CDR3. The junction had 2 bases not matched to a gene; V was cut back by 1 base and J by 5 bases. CDR3 sequence reads: CASSEGTSGNNEQFF. CDR3 nucleotide sequence: TGTGCCAGCAGTGAAGGGACTAGCGGAAACAATGAGCAGTTCTTC.

The V and J genes are TRBV5-4 and TRBJ2-3, with 10 positions matching TRBD1. V shed 3 bases and J 4 bases; nucleotides not matched to a gene: 5. Germline CDR1 is SGHNT and CDR2 is YYREEE (reference sequence). The CDR3 covers 15 residues. The CDR3 DNA follows: TGTGCCAGCAGCTACGACAGGGGGCGTTCAGATACGCAGTATTTT. Translated, it gives CASSYDRGRSDTQYF. The full variable domain, rest sourced from reference TRBV5-4 and TRBJ2-3, is ETGVTQSPTHLIKTRGQQVTLRCSSQSGHNTVSWYQQALGQGPQFIFQYYREEENGRGNFPPRFSGLQFPNYSSELNVNALELDDSALYLCASSYDRGRSDTQYFGPGTRLTVL.

This chain joins TRBV6-2 or TRBV6-3 and TRBJ2-7, with 12 bases matching TRBD2. V dropped 6 bases and J dropped 6; count of bases not matched to a gene: 9. CDR3 length: 15 amino acids. The V gene's germline CDR1 is MNHEY and CDR2 SVGEGT. Here the CDR3 DNA reads TGTGCCAGCAGCCAACGACTAGCGGGGGCCGGCGAGCAGTACTTC. Amino acid sequence: CASSQRLAGAGEQYF.

This chain uses TRBV4-2 with TRBJ2-7, with 9 nucleotides matching TRBD2. CDR3 length: 16 residues. The V gene end was trimmed by 4 bases and the J gene end by 3 bases; junction bases not matched to a gene: 10. Germline CDR1 LGHNA, CDR2 YNFKEQ. In nucleotides, the CDR3 is TGTGCCAGCAGCCGCGCGGGAGGGATGGGCGACTACGAGCAGTACTTC. Protein sequence: CASSRAGGMGDYEQYF.

V usage is TRBV2 and J usage is TRBJ1-2, with 7 bases aligning to TRBD1. CDR1 is SNHLY and CDR2 is FYNNEI in the germline V gene. The V gene end was trimmed by 7 bases and the J gene end by 7 bases; junction bases not matched to a gene: 9. This CDR3 has 13 amino acids. The chain's CDR3 is CASIAAGGAGYTF. The DNA of the CDR3 is TGTGCCAGCATCGCGGCAGGGGGTGCTGGCTACACCTTC. The complete variable domain, with remaining parts taken from reference TRBV2 and TRBJ1-2, reads EPEVTQTPSHQVTQMGQEVILRCVPISNHLYFYWYRQILGQKVEFLVSFYNNEISEKSEIFDDQFSVERPDGSNFTLKIRSTKLEDSAMYFCASIAAGGAGYTFGSGTRLTVV.

The gene calls are TRBV10-3 and TRBJ1-2, with 7 bases fitting TRBD1. J lost 2 bases, V lost 6 bases, and 9 bases had no gene match. Per the germline V gene, CDR1 is ENHRY and CDR2 is SYGVKD. This CDR3 has 15 amino acids. The CDR3 coding sequence is TGTGCCATCAGGGCCGGGACAGAGCCCAACTATGGCTACACCTTC. Translated: CAIRAGTEPNYGYTF.